This T cell receptor (beta chain) was retrieved from a study of CD8+CD57+ T cells in acquired aplastic anemia (dated by TCRdb to about 2018). In the study overall: Extracted DNA from sorted CD4+ and CD8+ cells averaged about 3 ug, ranging from roughly 0.19 to 27.4 ug. CD8+CD57+ expansion was defined as a frequency above the mean frequency observed in healthy subjects.

Taken from the germline V gene (reference sequence), the CDR1 and CDR2 loops are SEHNR and FQNEAQ. V and J are trimmed by 3 bases and 5 bases, and the gene matches miss 4 bases of the junction. CDR3 length: 14 amino acids, cysteine to phenylalanine. The retained sequence is limited to the CDR3, 42 bases, with the frame set at the first base. The patients picked for sequencing were ones in whom flow cytometry had shown an expansion of CD8+CD57+ cells. Severe acquired aplastic anemia was diagnosed in all patients according to International Study of Aplastic Anemia and Agranulocytosis and Camitta criteria. At the time blood was sampled, none of the patients had received any therapy. The study deep-sequenced TCR repertoires of sorted CD4+ and CD8+ blood T cells from severe aplastic anemia patients and healthy subjects. Patients were enrolled under clinicaltrials.gov protocols 00001620, 01623167, 00001397, 00071045, 00081523 and 00961064 in the USA. Ficoll-Paque density gradient centrifugation was used to isolate peripheral blood mononuclear cells. Before DNA extraction, CD4+ and CD8+ T cells were sorted with FACS or magnetic beads.

Genomic DNA was used as template for profiling of TCR beta VDJ combinations and CDR3 sequences. TCR repertoire sequencing was run on an Illumina HiSeq 2000. As for the original processing: Repertoire assessment relied on Simpson's diversity index, CDR3 size and DJ length profiles, and TRBV/TRBJ rearrangement plots. Whichever DNA sequence was most abundant in the deep sequencing data was defined as the immunodominant clone. CDR3 amino acid sequences were checked for sharing across subjects and were also compared against the VDJdb database and published repertoires. TCRdb reprocessed the public reads (quality trimming at Q25 with fastp, clone calling with MiXCR) and kept in-frame beta chains. Identical CDR3 proteins give one entry, which carries the most common genes and DNA. V and J calls and clone size were set by TCRdb, not the authors. The sample table contains some 150,000 distinct CDR3 sequences; only one count was recorded for 71% of them. Of the sample, approximately 42% falls within the top ten clones.

Points the paper makes about the study in general: Patients and healthy controls showed no significant difference in CD8+ Simpson's diversity (P=0.060). About 30 CD8+ CDR3 sequences were found in both patients and controls but appeared to be highly expressed in patients and within the immunodominant clones of the patients.

Of note for this clonotype: The target of this receptor is not known. Base qualities are missing; no much larger clone stands one base away.

The chain is made from TRBV7-9 and TRBJ2-7; 10 bases in the junction line up with TRBD2. Material for sequencing was sorted CD4+, CD8+, or CD8+CD57+ T cells (not recorded which) from PBMCs. This receptor was obtained from a human donor with aplastic anemia. The nucleotide sequence reads as follows: TGTGCCAGCAGCTTTAGCGGGGGGCTCAACGAGCAGTACTTC. This is translated as CASSFSGGLNEQYF. Where the CDR3 stops, the reference TRBV7-9 and TRBJ2-7 genes take over; the full variable domain is DTGVSQNPRHKITKRGQNVTFRCDPISEHNRLYWYRQTLGQGPEFLTYFQNEAQLEKSRLLSDRFSAERPKGSFSTLEIQRTEQGDSAMYLCASSFSGGLNEQYFGPGTRLTVT.